The 3 T cell receptor beta chains listed next were all sequenced from one sample in a study of cytomegalovirus exposure and HLA in healthy donors. Method: immunoSEQ multiplex PCR; TCRdb's copy keeps in-frame clones and lacks some. The data hold about 150,000 clones, with approximately 91% observed a single time. Material for sequencing was PBMCs. Receptors originate from a woman in her late teens or twenties in good health and CMV-seropositive.

V is TRBV2 and J is TRBJ2-7; TRBD2 matches at 12 bases. Germline assignment: CDR1 SNHLY and CDR2 FYNNEI. Trimming took 4 bases from V and 1 from J; bases not matched to a gene: 2. The CDR3 extends over 15 amino acids. The CDR3 nucleotides read TGTGCCAGCAGTGGGACTAGCGGGAATTCCTACGAGCAGTACTTC. Translated: CASSGTSGNSYEQYF.

This rearrangement joins TRBV12-5 to TRBJ2-3; 8 bases match TRBD2. CDR3 length equals 17 residues. CDR1 is LGHNT, CDR2 FRNRAP, per germline. V lost 2 bases and J lost 8; bases outside the gene matches: 15. As DNA, the CDR3 is TGTGCTAGTGGTTTGCGGGGTAGCGGGAATAGGTTTGTTACGCAGTATTTT. This sequence encodes CASGLRGSGNRFVTQYF.

The chain's CDR3 is CASGKFRDRVSEQFF. DNA of the CDR3: TGTGCCAGCGGGAAATTCCGGGACAGAGTAAGTGAGCAGTTCTTC. The rearrangement links TRBV6-5 to TRBJ2-1, with 7 positions matching TRBD1. The germline gives CDR1 MNHEY, CDR2 SVGAGI. The CDR3 totals 15 residues. V trimming: 8 bases; J trimming: 9 bases; junction bases outside the gene matches: 16.